This T cell receptor (beta chain) was identified during a study of memory CD4+ T cells and cytomegalovirus serostatus. Study background: Donors were healthy Belgian adults, under 10 CMV seropositive and about 24 seronegative.

The sort gate was single viable CD3+CD4+CD8-CD45RO+ cells for memory CD4+ T cells. In regard to this clone: Its antigen is not identified.

In the authors' workflow: After removing out-of-frame reads, 2 million to 2.5 million distinct TCRbeta sequences remained. Some clones are missing from TCRdb's copy, which holds only in-frame ones; the method was immunoSEQ multiplex PCR. The V and J calls and clone size come from that table; D and trimming were worked out from the DNA. The profile shows about 42,000 clones, 78% of them singletons. Study-wide results and limits: Of around 160 reported CMV TCRbeta sequences, 67 were found in memory CD4+ repertoires. Suggested: most of the CMV-linked TCR signature lies in CD4+ memory cells.

The sequenced material came from memory CD4+ T cells from blood. The source is an adult in good health and CMV-seronegative.

CDR3 nucleotides: TGTGCCAGCAGCGTCGCTCCAGGGACCTCCTCTGGAAACACCATATATTTT. Translated: CASSVAPGTSSGNTIYF. This chain connects TRBV9 to TRBJ1-3; D might be TRBD1 (5 bases). V was pared by 2 bases and J by 0 bases, with 15 bases between. CDR3 length: 17 residues. CDR1 is SGDLS, CDR2 YYNGEE, per germline.